The 16 T cell receptor beta chains presented below share a single source sample, sequenced in a study of T cells after yellow fever vaccination. MiXCR, applied by TCRdb to the 5' RACE reads, yields one record per CDR3 protein. The sample holds 250,000 to 300,000 distinct CDR3 sequences; 13% are singletons and the top ten take around 0.49%. The sequenced sample was CD4+ T cells sorted from PBMCs, obtained 45 days after the yellow fever booster vaccination. Source of these receptors: a man aged 30 to 45 who received the YFV17D yellow fever vaccine.

This clonotype appeared a few times. The chain links TRBV9 to TRBJ2-1, with unresolved D. Between the trimmed V and J ends, which lost 0 bases and 8 bases, there was a span of 9 bases. CDR3 length: 13 amino acids. In germline, CDR1 is SGDLS, CDR2 YYNGEE. The CDR3 is CASSVAPADEQFF. CDR3 in DNA: TGTGCCAGCAGCGTAGCTCCAGCTGATGAGCAGTTCTTC.

This clonotype was picked up a small number of times. The chain recombines TRBV5-1 with TRBJ2-3, with 15 positions matching TRBD2. The V and J ends lost 0 bases and 2 bases, in that order; junction bases with no gene match: 7. The length of the CDR3 is 19 residues. Germline loops: CDR1 SGHRS, CDR2 YFSETQ. CDR3 nucleotide sequence: TGCGCCAGCAGCTTGGTGGGACTAGCGGGAGGAGGGGCCACAGATACGCAGTATTTT. This translates into CASSLVGLAGGGATDTQYF.

This clonotype appeared a few times. The V and J genes are TRBV5-1 and TRBJ2-5, with 11 positions matching TRBD2. The V gene end was trimmed by 2 bases and the J gene end by 5 bases; junction bases not matched to a gene: 5. Germline CDR1 reads SGHRS; CDR2 reads YFSETQ. The CDR3 covers 15 residues. The CDR3 loop reads CASSFSGRAGETQYF. CDR3 DNA: TGCGCCAGCAGCTTTAGCGGGAGGGCCGGGGAGACCCAGTACTTC.

This clonotype showed up just a few times. The chain is built from TRBV24-1 and TRBJ2-1, with D unresolved. The CDR3 sequence is 13 residues long. Germline CDR1 KGHDR, CDR2 SFDVKD. V was shortened by 9 bases and J by 9 bases, with 17 bases between the two germline ends. This CDR3 reads CATERSWWGEQFF. CDR3 nucleotide sequence: TGTGCCACCGAAAGGTCGTGGTGGGGTGAGCAGTTCTTC.

The chain is built from TRBV28 and TRBJ2-3; D uncertain. The CDR3 is 14 residues long. Trimming took off 6 bases at V and 2 bases at J, with 12 bases between the two ends. In germline, CDR1 is MDHEN, CDR2 SYDVKM. The DNA for the CDR3 is TGTGCCAGCAGCCCCTACCTGAACACAGATACGCAGTATTTT. This encodes CASSPYLNTDTQYF. The full variable domain, its missing parts supplied by reference TRBV28 and TRBJ2-3, is DVKVTQSSRYLVKRTGEKVFLECVQDMDHENMFWYRQDPGLGLRLIYFSYDVKMKEKGDIPEGYSVSREKKERFSLILESASTNQTSMYLCASSPYLNTDTQYFGPGTRLTVL.

The table lists this clonotype with a few counts. The V call is TRBV12-3 or TRBV12-4, the J call TRBJ1-2; the match to TRBD1 covers 9 bases. The length of the CDR3 is 15 residues. V trimming: 5 bases; J trimming: 4 bases; junction bases outside the gene matches: 8. CDR3 DNA sequence: TGTGCCAGCAGTATCGCCGGGACAGGGTCCTATGGCTACACCTTC. This translates into CASSIAGTGSYGYTF.

This clonotype was counted between two and nine times. V usage is TRBV11-2 and J usage is TRBJ2-3; 12 nucleotides agree with TRBD2. The CDR3 consists of 19 residues. CDR1 SGHAT and CDR2 FQNNGV come from the germline V gene. With V trimmed by 1 base and J by 0 bases, 8 bases remained unmatched. The CDR3 loop is CASSLVGLAGTFSTDTQYF. Here the CDR3 DNA reads TGTGCCAGCAGCTTAGTAGGACTAGCGGGGACCTTTAGCACAGATACGCAGTATTTT.

This sequence joins TRBV5-1 and TRBJ2-3; D is uncertain. V shed 1 base and J shed 4 bases, with 10 bases lying between them. Per germline, CDR1 SGHRS and CDR2 YFSETQ. The CDR3 sequence is 14 residues long. The CDR3 nucleotides read TGCGCCAGCAGCTTGATGACCCCACCAGATACGCAGTATTTT. Protein: CASSLMTPPDTQYF.

This clonotype was seen only a few times. J is TRBJ2-1 and V is TRBV6-1; D might be TRBD2 (7 bases). Per germline, CDR1 MNHNS and CDR2 SASEGT. V was trimmed by 6 bases and J by 9 bases, leaving 18 bases between them. The length of the CDR3 is 14 residues. CDR3 residues: CASRLTSGGSEQFF. CDR3 sequence (DNA): TGTGCCAGCAGGCTCACTTCGGGGGGCTCTGAGCAGTTCTTC.

This clonotype was detected only a few times. The chain uses TRBV30 and TRBJ2-1; 7 bases agree with TRBD2. The V gene end was trimmed by 8 bases and the J gene end by 5 bases; junction bases not matched to a gene: 18. The length of the CDR3 is 16 residues. Per germline, CDR1 GTSNPN and CDR2 SVGIG (reference sequence). The CDR3 reads CARITKAGTNDNEQFF. The CDR3 DNA reads as TGTGCCAGGATCACCAAAGCCGGGACTAACGACAATGAGCAGTTCTTC. Combining the CDR3 with reference TRBV30 and TRBJ2-1 gives the whole variable domain SQTIHQWPATLVQPVGSPLSLECTVEGTSNPNLYWYRQAAGRGLQLLFYSVGIGQISSEVPQNLSASRPQDRQFILSSKKLLLSDSGFYLCARITKAGTNDNEQFFGPGTRLTVL.

The chain is built from TRBV20-1 and TRBJ2-4; D unclear. Germline V gene sequence: CDR1 DFQATT, CDR2 SNEGSKA (reference sequence). This CDR3 has 15 residues. V gave up 3 bases and J gave up 1 base, with 13 bases separating them. The CDR3 spells CSASRPNGAKNIQYF. The CDR3, as DNA: TGCAGTGCTAGTAGGCCTAATGGGGCCAAAAACATTCAGTACTTC.

In its sample, this clonotype was seen many times. This chain connects TRBV12-3 or TRBV12-4 to TRBJ2-1; TRBD2 is a possible D gene (5 bases). Trimming shortened V by 3 bases and J by 10 bases, and 19 bases separated the two germline ends. The CDR3 contains 15 residues. CDR3 sequence (DNA): TGTGCCAGCAGTTTGGGTGGGAGACTAAACTACGAGCAGTTCTTC. Encoded protein: CASSLGGRLNYEQFF.

There are a few counts of this clonotype. V gene TRBV7-6 combines with J gene TRBJ2-2; 8 bases line up with TRBD2. The V segment lost 1 base and the J segment 6 bases; nucleotides outside the gene matches: 1. The CDR3 extends over 14 amino acids. In germline, CDR1 is SGHVS, CDR2 FNYEAQ. The CDR3 DNA is TGTGCCAGCAGCTTAGTACTAGCGGCCGGGGAGCTGTTTTTT. Its translation is CASSLVLAAGELFF.

J is TRBJ2-2 and V is TRBV19; D not certain. This CDR3 region has 17 residues. CDR1 LNHDA and CDR2 SQIVND come from the germline V gene (reference sequence). V dropped 6 bases and J dropped 2 bases, with 19 bases sitting between them. This CDR3 is CASRLSGPPSNTGELFF. CDR3 sequence (DNA): TGTGCCAGTAGGTTGTCCGGGCCGCCTTCCAACACCGGGGAGCTGTTTTTT.

In its sample, this clonotype was seen a few times. The rearrangement joins TRBV7-2 to TRBJ2-5; 7 bases align to TRBD1. Looked up from germline, CDR1 is SGHTA and CDR2 is FQGNSA. This CDR3 is built from 15 residues. Trimming at V came to 1 base and at J to 5 bases, leaving 7 bases not matched to a gene. DNA for the CDR3: TGTGCCAGCAGCTTAGGGGGACAGCCTAGGGAGACCCAGTACTTC. It specifies CASSLGGQPRETQYF.

The table lists this clonotype with a few counts. The CDR3 loop is CSARTSGRGYNEQFF. The CDR3 bases are TGCAGTGCCCGGACTAGCGGGAGGGGCTACAATGAGCAGTTCTTC. This chain links TRBV20-1 with TRBJ2-1; 15 bases map to TRBD2. There are 15 residues in the CDR3. Unmatched junction bases numbered 3, after V lost 6 bases and J lost 3 bases. Per the germline V gene, CDR1 is DFQATT and CDR2 is SNEGSKA (reference sequence).